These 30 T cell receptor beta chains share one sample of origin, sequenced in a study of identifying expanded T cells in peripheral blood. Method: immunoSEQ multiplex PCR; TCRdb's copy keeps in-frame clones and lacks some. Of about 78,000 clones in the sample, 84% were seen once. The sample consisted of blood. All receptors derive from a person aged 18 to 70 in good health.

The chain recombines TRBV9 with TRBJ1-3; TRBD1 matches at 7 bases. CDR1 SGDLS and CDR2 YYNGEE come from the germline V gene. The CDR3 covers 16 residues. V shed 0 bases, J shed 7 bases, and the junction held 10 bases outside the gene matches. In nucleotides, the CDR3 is TGTGCCAGCAGCGTAGGCGAGGGGGCGCGTGGGAACACCATATATTTT. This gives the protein CASSVGEGARGNTIYF.

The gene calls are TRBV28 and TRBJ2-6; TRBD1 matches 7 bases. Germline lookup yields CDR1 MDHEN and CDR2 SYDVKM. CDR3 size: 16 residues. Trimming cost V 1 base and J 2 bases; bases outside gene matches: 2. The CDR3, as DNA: TGTGCCAGCAGTTTATCTACAGGGGCTGGGGCCAACGTCCTGACTTTC. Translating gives CASSLSTGAGANVLTF.

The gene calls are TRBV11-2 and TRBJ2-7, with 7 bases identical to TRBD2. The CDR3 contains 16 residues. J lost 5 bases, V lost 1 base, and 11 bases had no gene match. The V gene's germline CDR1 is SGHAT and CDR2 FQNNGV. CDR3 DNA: TGTGCCAGCAGCTTAGCCCCCTTGACTAGCTGGGACGAGCAGTACTTC. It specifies CASSLAPLTSWDEQYF.

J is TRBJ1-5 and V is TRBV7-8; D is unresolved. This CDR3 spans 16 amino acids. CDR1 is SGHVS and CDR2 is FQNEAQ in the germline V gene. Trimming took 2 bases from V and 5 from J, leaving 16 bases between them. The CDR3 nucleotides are TGTGCCAGCAGCTTAACGGGCAGAGGGATGGATCAGCCCCAGCATTTT. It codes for CASSLTGRGMDQPQHF.

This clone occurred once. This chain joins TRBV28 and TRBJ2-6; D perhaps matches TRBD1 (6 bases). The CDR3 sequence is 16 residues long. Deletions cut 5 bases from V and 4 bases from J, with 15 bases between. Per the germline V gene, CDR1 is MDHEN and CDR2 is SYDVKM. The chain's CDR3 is CASSRLRGGGANVLTF. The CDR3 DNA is TGTGCCAGCAGTAGACTCAGGGGTGGCGGGGCCAACGTCCTGACTTTC.

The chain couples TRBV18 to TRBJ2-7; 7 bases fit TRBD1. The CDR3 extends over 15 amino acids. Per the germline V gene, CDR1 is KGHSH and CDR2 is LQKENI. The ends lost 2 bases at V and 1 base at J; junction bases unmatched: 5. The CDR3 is CASSPLGQPSYEQYF. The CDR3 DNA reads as TGTGCCAGCTCACCATTGGGACAGCCATCCTACGAGCAGTACTTC.

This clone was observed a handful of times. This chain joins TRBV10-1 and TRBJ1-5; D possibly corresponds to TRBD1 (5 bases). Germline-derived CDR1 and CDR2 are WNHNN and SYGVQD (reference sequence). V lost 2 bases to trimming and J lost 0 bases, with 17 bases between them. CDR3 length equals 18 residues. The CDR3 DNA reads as TGCGCCAGCAGTGAGGGCAGGGCCAGGTTGTGTAGCAATCAGCCCCAGCATTTT. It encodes CASSEGRARLCSNQPQHF.

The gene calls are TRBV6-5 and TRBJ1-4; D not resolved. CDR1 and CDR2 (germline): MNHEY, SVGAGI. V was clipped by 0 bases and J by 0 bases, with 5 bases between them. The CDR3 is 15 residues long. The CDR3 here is CASSYSGTTNEKLFF. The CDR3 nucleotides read TGTGCCAGCAGTTACTCCGGTACAACTAATGAAAAACTGTTTTTT.

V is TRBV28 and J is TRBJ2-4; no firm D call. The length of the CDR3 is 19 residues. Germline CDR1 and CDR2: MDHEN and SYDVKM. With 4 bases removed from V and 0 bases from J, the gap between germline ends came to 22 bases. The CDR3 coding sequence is TGTGCCAGCAGTTCTCCCCGATCCCCCCTACAACTAGCCAAAAACATTCAGTACTTC. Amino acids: CASSSPRSPLQLAKNIQYF. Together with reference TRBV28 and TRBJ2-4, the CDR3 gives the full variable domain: DVKVTQSSRYLVKRTGEKVFLECVQDMDHENMFWYRQDPGLGLRLIYFSYDVKMKEKGDIPEGYSVSREKKERFSLILESASTNQTSMYLCASSSPRSPLQLAKNIQYFGAGTRLSVL.

DNA of the CDR3: TGTGCCAGCAGGGGGACAGGGCAGGCCTATGGCTACACCTTC. It yields the protein CASRGTGQAYGYTF. V usage is TRBV13 and J usage is TRBJ1-2, with 9 bases matching TRBD1. In germline, CDR1 is PRHDT, CDR2 FYEKMQ (reference sequence). The CDR3 is made up of 14 amino acids. The trim removed 6 bases at V and 4 bases at J, leaving 6 bases unmatched.

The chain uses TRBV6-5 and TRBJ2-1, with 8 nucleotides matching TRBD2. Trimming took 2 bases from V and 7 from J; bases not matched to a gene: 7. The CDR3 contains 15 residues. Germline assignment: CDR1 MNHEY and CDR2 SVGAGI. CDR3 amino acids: CASSYSGRGWNEQFF. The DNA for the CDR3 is TGTGCCAGCAGTTACAGCGGGAGAGGTTGGAATGAGCAGTTCTTC.

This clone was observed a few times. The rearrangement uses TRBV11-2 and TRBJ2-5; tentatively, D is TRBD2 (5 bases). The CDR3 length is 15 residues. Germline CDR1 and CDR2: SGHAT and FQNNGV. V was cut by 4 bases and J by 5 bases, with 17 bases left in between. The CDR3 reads CASSSLGSEGETQYF. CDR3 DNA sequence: TGTGCCAGCAGCTCCCTTGGCAGCGAGGGTGAGACCCAGTACTTC.

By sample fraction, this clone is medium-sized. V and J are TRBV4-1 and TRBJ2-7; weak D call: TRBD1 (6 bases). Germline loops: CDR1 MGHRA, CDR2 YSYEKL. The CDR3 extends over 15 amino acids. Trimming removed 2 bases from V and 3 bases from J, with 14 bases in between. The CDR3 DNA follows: TGCGCCAGCAGCCAAACGGGACAACTGAACTACGAGCAGTACTTC. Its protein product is CASSQTGQLNYEQYF.

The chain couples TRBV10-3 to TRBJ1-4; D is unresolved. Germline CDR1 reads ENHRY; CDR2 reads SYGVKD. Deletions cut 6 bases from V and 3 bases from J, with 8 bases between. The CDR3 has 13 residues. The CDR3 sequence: CAISPAPNEKLFF. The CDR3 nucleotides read TGTGCCATCAGCCCGGCCCCTAATGAAAAACTGTTTTTT.

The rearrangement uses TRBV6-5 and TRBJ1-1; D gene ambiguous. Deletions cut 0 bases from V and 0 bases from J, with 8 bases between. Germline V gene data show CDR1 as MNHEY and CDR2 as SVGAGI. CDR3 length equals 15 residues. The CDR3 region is CASSYSPTMNTEAFF. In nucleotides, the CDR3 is TGTGCCAGCAGTTACTCCCCAACGATGAACACTGAAGCTTTCTTT.

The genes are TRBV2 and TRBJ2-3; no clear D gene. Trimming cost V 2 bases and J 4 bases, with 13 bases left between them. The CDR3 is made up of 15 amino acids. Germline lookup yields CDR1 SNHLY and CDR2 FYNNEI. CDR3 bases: TGTGCCAGCAGTGAATTATCCCGTGCGGCAGATACGCAGTATTTT. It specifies CASSELSRAADTQYF.

The CDR3 is CASSLVPHNEKLFF. DNA for the CDR3: TGTGCCAGCAGCTTGGTTCCCCATAATGAAAAACTGTTTTTT. The genes are TRBV7-9 and TRBJ1-4, with D hard to call. In germline, CDR1 is SEHNR, CDR2 FQNEAQ (reference sequence). Trimming removed 3 bases at V and 4 bases at J, with 9 bases between. The CDR3 spans 14 residues.

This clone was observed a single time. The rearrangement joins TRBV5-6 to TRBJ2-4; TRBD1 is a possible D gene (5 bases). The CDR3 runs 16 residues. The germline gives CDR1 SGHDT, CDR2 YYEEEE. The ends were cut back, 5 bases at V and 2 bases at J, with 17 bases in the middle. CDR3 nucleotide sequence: TGTGCCAGCAGGCAGGAGCTAGGACATACCAAAAACATTCAGTACTTC. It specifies CASRQELGHTKNIQYF. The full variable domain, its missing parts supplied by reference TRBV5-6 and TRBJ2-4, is DAGVTQSPTHLIKTRGQQVTLRCSPKSGHDTVSWYQQALGQGPQFIFQYYEEEERQRGNFPDRFSGHQFPNYSSELNVNALLLGDSALYLCASRQELGHTKNIQYFGAGTRLSVL.

CDR3 in DNA: TGTGCCAGCAGTTTATGGAGGATGAACACTGAAGCTTTCTTT. It codes for CASSLWRMNTEAFF. The V gene is TRBV28, the J gene TRBJ1-1, with D hard to call. V was pared by 0 bases and J by 0 bases, with 5 bases between. The CDR3 length is 14 residues. Looked up from germline, CDR1 is MDHEN and CDR2 is SYDVKM.

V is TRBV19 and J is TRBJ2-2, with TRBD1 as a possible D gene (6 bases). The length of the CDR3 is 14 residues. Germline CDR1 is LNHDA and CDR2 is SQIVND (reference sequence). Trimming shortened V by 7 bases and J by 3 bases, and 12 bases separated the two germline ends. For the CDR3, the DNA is TGTGCCAGTATGAGGGCAGGGGACACCGGGGAGCTGTTTTTT. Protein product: CASMRAGDTGELFF.

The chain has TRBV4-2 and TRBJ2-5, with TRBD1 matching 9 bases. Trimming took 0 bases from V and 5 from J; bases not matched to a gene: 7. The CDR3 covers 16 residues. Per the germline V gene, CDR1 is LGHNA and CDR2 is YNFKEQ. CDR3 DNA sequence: TGTGCCAGCAGCCAAGAACCAACAGGGGGCGGTGAGACCCAGTACTTC. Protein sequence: CASSQEPTGGGETQYF.

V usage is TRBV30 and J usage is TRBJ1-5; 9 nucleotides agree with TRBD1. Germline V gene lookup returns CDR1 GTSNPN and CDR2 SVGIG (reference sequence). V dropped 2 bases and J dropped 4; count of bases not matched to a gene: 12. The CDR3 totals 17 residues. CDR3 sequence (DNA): TGTGCCTGGAGTTCTACAGGGGGCGCCTTTAGGAATCAGCCCCAGCATTTT. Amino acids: CAWSSTGGAFRNQPQHF.

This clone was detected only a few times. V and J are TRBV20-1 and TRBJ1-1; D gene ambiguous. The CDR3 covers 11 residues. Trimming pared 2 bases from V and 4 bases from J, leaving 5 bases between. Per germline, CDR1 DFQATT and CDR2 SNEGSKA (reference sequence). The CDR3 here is CSARPITEAFF. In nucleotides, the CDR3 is TGCAGTGCTAGACCGATCACTGAAGCTTTCTTT.

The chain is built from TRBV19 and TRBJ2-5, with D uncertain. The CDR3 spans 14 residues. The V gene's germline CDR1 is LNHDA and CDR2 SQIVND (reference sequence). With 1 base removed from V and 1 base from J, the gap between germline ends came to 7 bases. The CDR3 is CASSIGAFQETQYF. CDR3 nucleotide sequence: TGTGCCAGTAGTATAGGTGCCTTCCAAGAGACCCAGTACTTC.

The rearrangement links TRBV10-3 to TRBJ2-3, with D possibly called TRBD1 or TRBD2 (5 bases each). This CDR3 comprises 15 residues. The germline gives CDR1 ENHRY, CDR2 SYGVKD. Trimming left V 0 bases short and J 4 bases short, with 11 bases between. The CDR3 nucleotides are TGTGCCATCAGTGAGTCCGGGGCCAGCTCAGATACGCAGTATTTT. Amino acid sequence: CAISESGASSDTQYF.

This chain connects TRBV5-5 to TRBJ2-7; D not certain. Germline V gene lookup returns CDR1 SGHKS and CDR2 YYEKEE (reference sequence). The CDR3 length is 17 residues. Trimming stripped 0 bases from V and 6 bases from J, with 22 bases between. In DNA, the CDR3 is TGTGCCAGCAGCTTGGGGATCTCGCAGTCTTTCGGCCTCGAGCAGTACTTC. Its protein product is CASSLGISQSFGLEQYF.

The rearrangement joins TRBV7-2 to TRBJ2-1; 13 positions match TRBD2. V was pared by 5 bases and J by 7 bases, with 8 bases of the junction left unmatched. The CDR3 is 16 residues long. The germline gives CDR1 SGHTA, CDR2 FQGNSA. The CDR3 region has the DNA TGTGCCAGCAGCGCACGGACTAGCGGGAGTAGGAATGAGCAGTTCTTC. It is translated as CASSARTSGSRNEQFF.

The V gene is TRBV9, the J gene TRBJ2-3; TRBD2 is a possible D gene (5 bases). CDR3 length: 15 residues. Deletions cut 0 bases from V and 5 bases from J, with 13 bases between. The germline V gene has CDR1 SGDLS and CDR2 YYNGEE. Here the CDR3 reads CASSVGEGVIDTQYF. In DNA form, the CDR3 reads TGTGCCAGCAGCGTAGGCGAGGGAGTAATAGATACGCAGTATTTT.

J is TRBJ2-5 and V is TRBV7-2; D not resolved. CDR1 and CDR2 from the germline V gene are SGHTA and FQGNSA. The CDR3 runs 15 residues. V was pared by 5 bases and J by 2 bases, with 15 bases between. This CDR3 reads CASSNSQAFQETQYF. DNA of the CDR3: TGTGCCAGCAGCAACTCCCAGGCCTTTCAAGAGACCCAGTACTTC.

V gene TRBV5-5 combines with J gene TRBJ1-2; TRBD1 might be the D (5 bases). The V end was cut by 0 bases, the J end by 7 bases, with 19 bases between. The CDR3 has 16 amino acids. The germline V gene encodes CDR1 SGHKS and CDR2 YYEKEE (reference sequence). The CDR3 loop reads CASSLGSSRAGGGYTF. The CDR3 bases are TGTGCCAGCAGCTTGGGGAGTTCGAGAGCCGGGGGTGGCTACACCTTC.